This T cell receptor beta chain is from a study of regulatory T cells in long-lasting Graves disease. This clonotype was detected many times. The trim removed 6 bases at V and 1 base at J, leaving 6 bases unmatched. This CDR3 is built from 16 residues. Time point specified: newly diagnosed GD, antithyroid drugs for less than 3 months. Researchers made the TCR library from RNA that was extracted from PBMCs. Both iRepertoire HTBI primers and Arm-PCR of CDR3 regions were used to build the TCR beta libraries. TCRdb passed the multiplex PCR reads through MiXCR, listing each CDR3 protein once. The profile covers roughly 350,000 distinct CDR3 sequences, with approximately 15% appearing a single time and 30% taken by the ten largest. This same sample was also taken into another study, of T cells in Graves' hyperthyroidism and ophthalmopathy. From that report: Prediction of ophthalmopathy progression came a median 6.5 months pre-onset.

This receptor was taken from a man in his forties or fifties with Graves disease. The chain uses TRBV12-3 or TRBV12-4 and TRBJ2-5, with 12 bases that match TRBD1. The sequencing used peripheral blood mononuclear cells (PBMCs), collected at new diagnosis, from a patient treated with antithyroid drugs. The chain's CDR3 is CASSSGQGAIQETQYF. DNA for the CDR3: TGTGCCAGCAGCTCGGGACAGGGGGCGATCCAAGAGACCCAGTACTTC.